A single sample gave rise to the 27 T cell receptor beta chains below, sequenced in a study of blood T cell repertoires in COVID-19. Libraries were prepared by immunoSEQ multiplex PCR; TCRdb keeps only in-frame clonotypes and omits some of them. The sample contains 160,000 or so clones, about four fifths of which appear only once. Sequenced material: peripheral blood. The origin of the receptors is a man between 65 and 79 years old with active or convalescent COVID-19.

This clone was detected only once. The chain uses TRBV7-8 and TRBJ2-7; TRBD1 matches 10 bases. The junction had 21 bases not matched to a gene; V was cut back by 4 bases and J by 12 bases. Germline CDR1 SGHVS, CDR2 FQNEAQ. This CDR3 has 17 amino acids. The CDR3 DNA is TGTGCCAGCAGCTCACACACGTCCGGGACAGGGGATACCCCACCGTACTTC. It yields the protein CASSSHTSGTGDTPPYF.

In its sample, this clone was seen once. V is TRBV7-3 and J is TRBJ2-2; the match to TRBD2 covers 8 bases. The CDR3 runs to 13 residues. Per the germline V gene, CDR1 is SGHTA and CDR2 is FQGTGA. Unmatched junction bases numbered 3, after V lost 5 bases and J lost 7 bases. As DNA, the CDR3 is TGTGCCAGCAGCCTCGGGACTAGCGGGGAGCTGTTTTTT. The encoded protein is CASSLGTSGELFF. The whole variable domain, remainder taken from reference TRBV7-3 and TRBJ2-2, is GAGVSQTPSNKVTEKGKYVELRCDPISGHTALYWYRQSLGQGPEFLIYFQGTGAADDSGLPNDRFFAVRPEGSVSTLKIQRTERGDSAVYLCASSLGTSGELFFGEGSRLTVL.

The chain is built from TRBV9 and TRBJ2-2; the match to TRBD2 covers 11 bases. V gave up 4 bases and J gave up 5 bases; unmatched junction bases: 10. Looked up from germline, CDR1 is SGDLS and CDR2 is YYNGEE. The CDR3 is 17 amino acids. The CDR3 region is CASSLSGGARSTGELFF. CDR3 nucleotides: TGTGCCAGCAGCCTTAGCGGGGGGGCTCGCTCTACCGGGGAGCTGTTTTTT.

The chain links TRBV11-2 to TRBJ2-7; D gene ambiguous. This CDR3 contains 13 residues. V lost 2 bases to trimming and J lost 6 bases, with 11 bases between them. Germline CDR1 reads SGHAT; CDR2 reads FQNNGV. CDR3 region: CASSLFGSGEQYF. The CDR3 DNA reads TGTGCCAGCAGCTTATTCGGCTCAGGCGAGCAGTACTTC. Supplemented by reference TRBV11-2 and TRBJ2-7, the full variable domain reads EAGVAQSPRYKIIEKRQSVAFWCNPISGHATLYWYQQILGQGPKLLIQFQNNGVVDDSQLPKDRFSAERLKGVDSTLKIQPAKLEDSAVYLCASSLFGSGEQYFGPGTRLTVT.

This chain joins TRBV30 and TRBJ2-3; a weak D match, TRBD2 (6 bases). Per the germline V gene, CDR1 is GTSNPN and CDR2 is SVGIG (reference sequence). The CDR3 is 17 residues long. The V end lost 0 bases, the J end lost 0 bases, and 16 bases lay between the germline ends. The CDR3: CAWSVRRDSLSTDTQYF. The CDR3 DNA is TGTGCCTGGAGTGTACGGAGGGATTCGCTTAGCACAGATACGCAGTATTTT.

The chain links TRBV5-1 to TRBJ1-3; 7 bases fit TRBD1. Looked up from germline, CDR1 is SGHRS and CDR2 is YFSETQ. The CDR3 loop spans 16 amino acids. Unmatched junction bases numbered 5, after V lost 1 base and J lost 1 base. The CDR3 nucleotides read TGCGCCAGCAGCTTGCTCGGGACAGCTTCTGGAAACACCATATATTTT. Its protein product is CASSLLGTASGNTIYF.

The rearrangement uses TRBV6-5 and TRBJ1-6; D is perhaps TRBD1 (5 bases). Germline CDR1 and CDR2: MNHEY and SVGAGI. The CDR3 is 14 residues long. Trimming cost V 11 bases and J 7 bases, with 18 bases left between them. CDR3 DNA sequence: TGTGCCGTCGATGCAGGGTCTCGCAATTCACCCCTCCACTTT. The encoded protein is CAVDAGSRNSPLHF.

V is TRBV10-2 and J is TRBJ2-2; the match to TRBD2 covers 9 bases. V shed 9 bases and J 3 bases; nucleotides not matched to a gene: 5. The V gene's germline CDR1 is WSHSY and CDR2 SAAADI. The CDR3 covers 14 residues. The CDR3 DNA reads TGCGCCAGTATAGCGGGAGATTACACCGGGGAGCTGTTTTTT. This encodes CASIAGDYTGELFF.

The V call is TRBV7-8, the J call TRBJ2-3; 10 bases align to TRBD2. J was trimmed by 5 bases and V by 7 bases; bases with no gene match: 6. This CDR3 spans 14 amino acids. Germline lookup yields CDR1 SGHVS and CDR2 FQNEAQ. The CDR3 nucleotides read TGTGCCAGCAACGAGGCTAGCGGGGGAGATACGCAGTATTTT. Its translation: CASNEASGGDTQYF.

V gene TRBV2 combines with J gene TRBJ2-4; 16 bases fit TRBD2. Germline values: CDR1 SNHLY, CDR2 FYNNEI. V shed 6 bases and J 5 bases; nucleotides not matched to a gene: 7. This CDR3 has 17 amino acids. The CDR3 DNA reads as TGTGCCAGCAGGGCCATGGGGACTAGCGGGAGGGAAAACATTCAGTACTTC. It encodes CASRAMGTSGRENIQYF.

The chain joins TRBV5-6 to TRBJ1-1; tentatively, D is TRBD1 (6 bases). This CDR3 is built from 13 residues. V gave up 5 bases and J gave up 3 bases, with 11 bases separating them. The germline V gene has CDR1 SGHDT and CDR2 YYEEEE. The CDR3 coding sequence is TGTGCCAGCAGACCTACAGGGTACACTGAAGCTTTCTTT. It codes for CASRPTGYTEAFF.

The chain joins TRBV7-2 to TRBJ1-6; the D gene is possibly TRBD1 (6 bases). The CDR3 consists of 13 residues. Germline assignment: CDR1 SGHTA and CDR2 FQGNSA. Trimming removed 5 bases at V and 6 bases at J, with 8 bases between. The CDR3 reads CASSGQPNSPLHF. CDR3 nucleotide sequence: TGTGCCAGCAGCGGACAGCCTAATTCACCCCTCCACTTT. Together with reference TRBV7-2 and TRBJ1-6, the CDR3 gives the full variable domain: GAGVSQSPSNKVTEKGKDVELRCDPISGHTALYWYRQSLGQGLEFLIYFQGNSAPDKSGLPSDRFSAERTGGSVSTLTIQRTQQEDSAVYLCASSGQPNSPLHFGNGTRLTVT.

This chain connects TRBV6-5 to TRBJ1-6, with 7 bases aligning to TRBD1. Germline V CDR1 and CDR2: MNHEY, SVGAGI. The CDR3 loop spans 15 amino acids. V gave up 5 bases and J gave up 7 bases; unmatched junction bases: 8. The CDR3 loop reads CASSPGQSRNSPLHF. CDR3 DNA: TGTGCCAGCAGTCCGGGACAGTCCCGAAATTCACCCCTCCACTTT.

The chain links TRBV2 to TRBJ2-7; D may be TRBD2 (5 bases). Germline CDR1 reads SNHLY; CDR2 reads FYNNEI. The length of the CDR3 is 14 residues. Between the trimmed V and J ends, which lost 4 bases and 1 base, there was a span of 11 bases. The CDR3 loop reads CASSGTRESYEQYF. As DNA, the CDR3 is TGTGCCAGCAGTGGTACTAGGGAATCCTACGAGCAGTACTTC.

This chain uses TRBV3-1 (or the pseudogene TRBV3-2) with TRBJ1-2; 7 bases agree with TRBD1. CDR1 and CDR2 from the germline V gene are LGHDT and YNNKEL (reference sequence). Trimming at V came to 0 bases and at J to 5 bases, leaving 6 bases not matched to a gene. The length of the CDR3 is 15 residues. The CDR3 is CASSQDLGDSYGYTF. In nucleotides, the CDR3 is TGTGCCAGCAGCCAAGACTTGGGGGACAGTTATGGCTACACCTTC.

The CDR3 loop reads CATSSTGQGATDTQYF. CDR3 nucleotide sequence: TGTGCCACCAGTTCGACGGGACAGGGGGCAACAGATACGCAGTATTTT. The J gene is TRBJ2-3, the V gene TRBV24-1; TRBD1 aligns across 12 bases. This CDR3 region has 16 residues. Unmatched junction bases numbered 6, after V lost 6 bases and J lost 3 bases. Germline-derived CDR1 and CDR2 are KGHDR and SFDVKD.

In this sample, this clone turned up once. One end of the junction is discordant with germline, which a read error may explain. The V and J genes are TRBV7-7 and TRBJ2-5, with 7 nucleotides matching TRBD2. CDR1 and CDR2 from the germline V gene are SSHAT and FNYEAQ (reference sequence). The CDR3 has 17 amino acids. This CDR3 is CASSLTPAASGQETQYF. In DNA form, the CDR3 reads TGTGCTAGCAGCTTAACCCCGGCGGCTAGCGGACAAGAGACCCAGTACTTC. The whole variable domain, filled in from reference TRBV7-7 and TRBJ2-5, reads GAGVSQSPRYKVTKRGQDVTLRCDPISSHATLYWYQQALGQGPEFLTYFNYEAQPDKSGLPSDRFSAERPEGSISTLTIQRTEQRDSAMYRCASSLTPAASGQETQYFGPGTRLLVL.

V and J are TRBV18 and TRBJ1-5, with 7 bases aligning to TRBD1. CDR1 KGHSH and CDR2 LQKENI come from the germline V gene. V gave up 3 bases and J gave up 6 bases; unmatched junction bases: 2. This CDR3 region has 13 residues. The CDR3 DNA is TGTGCCAGCTCACCGGACAGGACTCAGCCCCAGCATTTT. Residues: CASSPDRTQPQHF.

The V gene is TRBV6-2 or TRBV6-3, the J gene TRBJ1-2, with D maybe TRBD1 (6 bases). V was cut by 0 bases and J by 6 bases, with 11 bases left in between. The V gene's germline CDR1 is MNHEY and CDR2 SVGEGT. This CDR3 is 14 amino acids long. CDR3 coding DNA: TGTGCCAGCAGTTACTCGAACAGGGTAGATGGCTACACCTTC. Translated, it gives CASSYSNRVDGYTF.

This chain links TRBV27 with TRBJ2-3; 11 bases agree with TRBD2. The CDR3 has 16 residues. J was trimmed by 1 base and V by 3 bases; bases with no gene match: 3. Germline-derived CDR1 and CDR2 are MNHEY and SMNVEV (reference sequence). The CDR3: CASSFSSGGGTDTQYF. The CDR3 DNA reads as TGTGCCAGCAGTTTTAGTAGCGGGGGGGGCACAGATACGCAGTATTTT.

The chain carries TRBV9 and TRBJ2-3; tentatively, D is TRBD1 (6 bases). Between the trimmed V and J ends, which lost 3 bases and 0 bases, there was a span of 8 bases. The germline CDR1 and CDR2 sequences are SGDLS and YYNGEE. This CDR3 is built from 14 residues. This chain's CDR3 is CASSGQVSTDTQYF. The CDR3 DNA sequence: TGTGCCAGCAGCGGACAGGTTAGCACAGATACGCAGTATTTT.

J is TRBJ2-5 and V is TRBV5-1; 10 bases are shared with TRBD2. This CDR3 is built from 14 residues. V lost 4 bases to trimming and J lost 9 bases; unmatched junction nucleotides: 9. Germline V gives CDR1 SGHRS, CDR2 YFSETQ. Here the CDR3 reads CASSPPSLAGSQYF. The CDR3 DNA reads as TGCGCCAGCAGCCCCCCGTCACTAGCGGGATCCCAGTACTTC. Full variable domain (outside the CDR3, taken from reference TRBV5-1 and TRBJ2-5): KAGVTQTPRYLIKTRGQQVTLSCSPISGHRSVSWYQQTPGQGLQFLFEYFSETQRNKGNFPGRFSGRQFSNSRSEMNVSTLELGDSALYLCASSPPSLAGSQYFGPGTRLLVL.

The rearrangement joins TRBV5-1 to TRBJ1-6; TRBD1 aligns across 7 bases. CDR1 SGHRS and CDR2 YFSETQ come from the germline V gene. CDR3 size: 15 residues. V lost 4 bases, J lost 8 bases, and 9 bases stayed unmatched. The CDR3 DNA is TGCGCCAGCAGCCCCCGAGAGGGGGCGGATTCACCCCTCCACTTT. Translation gives CASSPREGADSPLHF.

The count of this clone is one. The rearrangement uses TRBV2 and TRBJ2-2; possibly TRBD1 for D (5 bases). The CDR3 has 15 residues. Deletions cut 3 bases from V and 0 bases from J, with 8 bases between. Germline V gene data show CDR1 as SNHLY and CDR2 as FYNNEI. This CDR3 reads CASSDDSPNTGELFF. In DNA, the CDR3 is TGTGCCAGCAGTGATGACAGTCCGAACACCGGGGAGCTGTTTTTT.

The V call is TRBV6-5, the J call TRBJ1-1; D is ambiguous. CDR3 length: 15 amino acids. Trimming removed 2 bases from V and 2 bases from J, with 12 bases in between. The V gene's germline CDR1 is MNHEY and CDR2 SVGAGI. The CDR3 loop reads CASSYGLGGNTEAFF. The CDR3 nucleotides read TGTGCCAGCAGTTACGGTTTGGGAGGTAACACTGAAGCTTTCTTT.

A few counts support this clone. V and J are TRBV5-1 and TRBJ1-4; D possibly corresponds to TRBD1 (6 bases). The CDR3 spans 16 residues. Germline V gene data show CDR1 as SGHRS and CDR2 as YFSETQ. Trimming left V 7 bases short and J 7 bases short, with 23 bases between. The CDR3 DNA is TGCGCCAGCGGATCAGGATTACAGGGTCTAAGTGAAAAACTGTTTTTT. Translating it yields CASGSGLQGLSEKLFF.

J is TRBJ1-2 and V is TRBV5-1; D gene uncertain. Germline V gene lookup returns CDR1 SGHRS and CDR2 YFSETQ. V was shortened by 4 bases and J by 0 bases, with 7 bases between the two germline ends. The CDR3 runs 13 residues. The CDR3 region is CASSPGTNYGYTF. Here the CDR3 DNA reads TGCGCCAGCAGCCCCGGGACTAACTATGGCTACACCTTC.